This section outlines one T cell receptor beta chain sequence together with its context. This table comes from immunoSEQ multiplex PCR, and its TCRdb copy is limited to in-frame clones, with some not included. The sample shows fewer than 85,000 clones, around 90% of them seen only once. The record originates from a study of blood T cell repertoires in COVID-19. Background on the study: Samples of COVID-19 (acute and convalescent) were obtained from the United States, Italy and Spain. In each case, the material was cDNA or gDNA derived from T cells, B-cell-depleted T cells, or PBMCs.

This TCR came from a man aged 45 to 65 with active COVID-19. The sequencing input was peripheral blood.

CDR3: CASSYDRGEKLFF. For the CDR3, the DNA is TGTGCCAGCAGTTACGACAGGGGGGAAAAACTGTTTTTT. The rearrangement links TRBV6-5 to TRBJ1-4, with 9 bases identical to TRBD1. V lost 2 bases and J lost 8; bases outside the gene matches: 0. This CDR3 is built from 13 residues. Germline V gene sequence: CDR1 MNHEY, CDR2 SVGAGI.